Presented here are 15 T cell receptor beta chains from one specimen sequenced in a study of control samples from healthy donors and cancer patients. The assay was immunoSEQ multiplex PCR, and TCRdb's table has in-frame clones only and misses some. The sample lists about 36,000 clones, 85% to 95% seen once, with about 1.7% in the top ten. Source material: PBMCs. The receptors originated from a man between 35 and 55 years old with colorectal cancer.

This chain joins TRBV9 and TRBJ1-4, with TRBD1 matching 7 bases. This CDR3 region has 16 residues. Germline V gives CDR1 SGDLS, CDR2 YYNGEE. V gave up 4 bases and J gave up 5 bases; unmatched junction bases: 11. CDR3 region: CASSRGQTPKNEKLFF. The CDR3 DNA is TGTGCCAGCAGCAGGGGACAGACTCCAAAAAATGAAAAACTGTTTTTT. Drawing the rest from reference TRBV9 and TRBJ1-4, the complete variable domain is DSGVTQTPKHLITATGQRVTLRCSPRSGDLSVYWYQQSLDQGLQFLIQYYNGEERAKGNILERFSAQQFPDLHSELNLSSLELGDSALYFCASSRGQTPKNEKLFFGSGTQLSVL.

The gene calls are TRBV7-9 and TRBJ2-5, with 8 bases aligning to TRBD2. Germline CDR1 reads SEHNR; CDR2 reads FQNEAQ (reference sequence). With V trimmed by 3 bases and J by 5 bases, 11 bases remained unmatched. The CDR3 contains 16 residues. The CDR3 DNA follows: TGTGCCAGCAGCTTCCGACTAAGCGGGGGAGGGGAGACCCAGTACTTC. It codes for CASSFRLSGGGETQYF. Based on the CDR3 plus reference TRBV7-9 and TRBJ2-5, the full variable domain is DTGVSQNPRHKITKRGQNVTFRCDPISEHNRLYWYRQTLGQGPEFLTYFQNEAQLEKSRLLSDRFSAERPKGSFSTLEIQRTEQGDSAMYLCASSFRLSGGGETQYFGPGTRLLVL.

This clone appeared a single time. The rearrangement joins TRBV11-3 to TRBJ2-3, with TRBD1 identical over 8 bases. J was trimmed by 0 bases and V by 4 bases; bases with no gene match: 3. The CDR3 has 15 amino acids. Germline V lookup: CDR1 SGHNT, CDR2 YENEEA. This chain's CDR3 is CASSWGTGSTDTQYF. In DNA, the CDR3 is TGTGCCAGCAGCTGGGGGACAGGCAGCACAGATACGCAGTATTTT.

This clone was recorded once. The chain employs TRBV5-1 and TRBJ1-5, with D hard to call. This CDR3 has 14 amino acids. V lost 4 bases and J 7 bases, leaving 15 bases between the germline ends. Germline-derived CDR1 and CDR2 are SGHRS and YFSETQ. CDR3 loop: CASSIGVNGQPQHF. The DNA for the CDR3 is TGCGCCAGCAGCATCGGGGTTAATGGCCAGCCCCAGCATTTT.

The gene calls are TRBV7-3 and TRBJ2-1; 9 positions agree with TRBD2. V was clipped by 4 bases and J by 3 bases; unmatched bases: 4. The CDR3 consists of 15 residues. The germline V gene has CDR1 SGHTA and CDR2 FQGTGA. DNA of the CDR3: TGTGCCAGCAGCTCTTTTAGCGGGGGCTACAATGAGCAGTTCTTC. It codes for CASSSFSGGYNEQFF.

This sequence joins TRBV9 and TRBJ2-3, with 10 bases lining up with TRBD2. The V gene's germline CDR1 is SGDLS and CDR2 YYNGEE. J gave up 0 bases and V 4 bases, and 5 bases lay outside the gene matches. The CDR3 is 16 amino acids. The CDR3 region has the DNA TGTGCCAGCAGCCTGGTAGCGGGGGGTAGCACAGATACGCAGTATTTT. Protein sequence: CASSLVAGGSTDTQYF.

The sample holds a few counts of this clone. CDR3 bases: TGCAGTGCCCGAACAGGGGGGTCCATATATTTT. Translating it yields CSARTGGSIYF. The chain carries TRBV20-1 and TRBJ1-3; 8 positions match TRBD1. Germline V gene lookup returns CDR1 DFQATT and CDR2 SNEGSKA (reference sequence). The CDR3 runs 11 residues. Germline trimming cut 6 bases from V and 11 bases from J; bases unmatched to any gene: 6.

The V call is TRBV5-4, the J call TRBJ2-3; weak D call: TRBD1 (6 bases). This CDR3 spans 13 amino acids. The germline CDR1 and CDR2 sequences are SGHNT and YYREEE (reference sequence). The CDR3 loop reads CASGQYSTDTQYF. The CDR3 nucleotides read TGTGCAAGTGGACAGTATAGCACAGATACGCAGTATTTT.

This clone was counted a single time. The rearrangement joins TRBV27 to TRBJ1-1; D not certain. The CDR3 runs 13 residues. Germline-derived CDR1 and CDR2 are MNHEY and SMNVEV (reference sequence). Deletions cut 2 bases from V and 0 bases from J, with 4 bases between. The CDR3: CASSLNMNTEAFF. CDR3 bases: TGTGCCAGCAGTTTAAACATGAACACTGAAGCTTTCTTT.

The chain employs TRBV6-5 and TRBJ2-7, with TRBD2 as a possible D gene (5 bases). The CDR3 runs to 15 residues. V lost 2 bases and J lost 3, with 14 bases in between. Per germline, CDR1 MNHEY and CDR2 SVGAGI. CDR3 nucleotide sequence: TGTGCCAGCAGTTACCGAGGAGGACCCGACTACGAGCAGTACTTC. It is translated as CASSYRGGPDYEQYF.

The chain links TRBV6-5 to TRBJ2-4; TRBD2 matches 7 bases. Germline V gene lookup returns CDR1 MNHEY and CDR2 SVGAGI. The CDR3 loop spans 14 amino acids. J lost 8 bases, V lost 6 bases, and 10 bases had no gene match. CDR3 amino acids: CASRKPAAGDIQYF. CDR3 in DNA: TGTGCCAGCAGAAAGCCGGCCGCGGGAGACATTCAGTACTTC.

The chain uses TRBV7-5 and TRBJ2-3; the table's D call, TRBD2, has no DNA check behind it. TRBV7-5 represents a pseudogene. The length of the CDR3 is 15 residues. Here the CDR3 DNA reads TGTGCCAGAAGCTTAGCGGGAGGGGGCCCAGATACGCAGTATTTT. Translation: CARSLAGGGPDTQYF.

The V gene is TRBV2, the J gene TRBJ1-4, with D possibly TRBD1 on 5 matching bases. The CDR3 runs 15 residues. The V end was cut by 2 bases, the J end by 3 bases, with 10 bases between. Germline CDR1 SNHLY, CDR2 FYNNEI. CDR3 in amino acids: CASSEYQGPNEKLFF. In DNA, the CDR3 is TGTGCCAGCAGTGAATACCAGGGACCTAATGAAAAACTGTTTTTT.

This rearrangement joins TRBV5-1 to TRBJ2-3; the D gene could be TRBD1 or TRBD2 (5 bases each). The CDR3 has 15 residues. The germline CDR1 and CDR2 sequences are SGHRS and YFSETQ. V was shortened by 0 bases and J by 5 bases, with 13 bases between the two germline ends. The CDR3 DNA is TGCGCCAGCAGCTTGGACCGCACGGGGCGAGATACGCAGTATTTT. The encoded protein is CASSLDRTGRDTQYF. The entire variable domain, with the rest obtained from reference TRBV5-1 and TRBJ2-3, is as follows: KAGVTQTPRYLIKTRGQQVTLSCSPISGHRSVSWYQQTPGQGLQFLFEYFSETQRNKGNFPGRFSGRQFSNSRSEMNVSTLELGDSALYLCASSLDRTGRDTQYFGPGTRLTVL.

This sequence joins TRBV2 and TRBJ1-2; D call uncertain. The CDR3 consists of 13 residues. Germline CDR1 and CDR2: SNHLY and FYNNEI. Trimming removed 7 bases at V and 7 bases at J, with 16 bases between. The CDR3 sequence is CASIGSFLGGYTF. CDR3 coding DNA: TGTGCCAGCATTGGCAGCTTCCTCGGTGGCTACACCTTC. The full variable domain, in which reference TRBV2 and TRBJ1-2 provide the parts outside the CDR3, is EPEVTQTPSHQVTQMGQEVILRCVPISNHLYFYWYRQILGQKVEFLVSFYNNEISEKSEIFDDQFSVERPDGSNFTLKIRSTKLEDSAMYFCASIGSFLGGYTFGSGTRLTVV.